The TCR beta chain described here comes from a study of T cells in Graves' hyperthyroidism and ophthalmopathy. CDR1 and CDR2 from the germline V gene are SGHKS and YYEKEE (reference sequence). Trimming pared 2 bases from V and 8 bases from J, leaving 11 bases between. This CDR3 contains 14 residues. Amplified TCR beta CDR3 regions derived from RNA transcripts. The study used the HTBI primer set for a first-round RT-PCR of the TCR CDR3. One entry per CDR3 protein results from TCRdb running MiXCR on the multiplex PCR reads. The table lists around 620,000 distinct CDR3 sequences, approximately 44% of them singletons.

This chain connects TRBV5-5 to TRBJ2-6; D perhaps matches TRBD1 (6 bases). Sequenced input: peripheral blood or thyroid tissue (not recorded which). The clonotype was recovered from an adult woman with Graves' disease, either hyperthyroidism or ophthalmopathy (not recorded which). The DNA of the CDR3 is TGTGCCAGCAGCTTCAATCAGGGGTCCAACGTCCTGACTTTC. Residues: CASSFNQGSNVLTF.